This entry lists 13 T cell receptor beta chains sequenced from one sample in a study of blood T cell repertoires in COVID-19 (dated by TCRdb to about 2020). The library was built by means of the immunoSEQ multiplex PCR assay. This immuneACCESS table, as held by TCRdb, lists in-frame sequences with V and J called but not all clones. Of the missing ones, under half trace to an unresolved V gene in checked studies; the others have no known cause. The sample includes about 300,000 clones, with around 85% observed a single time. The biggest ten clones account for about 1.9% of the sample. Sequences were obtained from PBMCs or T cells enriched from blood (not recorded which). These receptors all come from a woman in her thirties who had been exposed to COVID-19.

The chain recombines TRBV19 with TRBJ1-3, with D perhaps TRBD1 (6 bases). Trimming removed 8 bases from V and 3 bases from J, with 11 bases in between. This CDR3 comprises 13 residues. CDR1 LNHDA and CDR2 SQIVND come from the germline V gene (reference sequence). The CDR3 region has the DNA TGTGCCAGTCAACAGGGCCGTGGAAACACCATATATTTT. This translates into CASQQGRGNTIYF.

V gene TRBV12-5 combines with J gene TRBJ2-1, with D perhaps TRBD2 (6 bases). The V and J ends lost 3 bases and 10 bases respectively, with 16 bases between them. The CDR3 contains 14 residues. Germline loops: CDR1 LGHNT, CDR2 FRNRAP. The DNA for the CDR3 is TGTGCTAGTGGTTTCGAACTAGCTTCCCACGAGCAGTTCTTC. This sequence encodes CASGFELASHEQFF. Full variable domain (outside the CDR3, taken from reference TRBV12-5 and TRBJ2-1): DARVTQTPRHKVTEMGQEVTMRCQPILGHNTVFWYRQTMMQGLELLAYFRNRAPLDDSGMPKDRFSAEMPDATLATLKIQPSEPRDSAVYFCASGFELASHEQFFGPGTRLTVL.

The rearrangement joins TRBV4-1 to TRBJ1-3, with D tentatively TRBD1 (6 bases). Trimming took off 0 bases at V and 0 bases at J, with 18 bases between the two ends. CDR3 length equals 19 residues. Germline CDR1 reads MGHRA; CDR2 reads YSYEKL. CDR3 protein: CASSQDGWTALTSGNTIYF. CDR3 nucleotide sequence: TGCGCCAGCAGCCAAGATGGGTGGACAGCACTAACCTCTGGAAACACCATATATTTT.

This chain connects TRBV27 to TRBJ1-6, with TRBD1 identical over 9 bases. Trimming cost V 3 bases and J 7 bases; bases outside gene matches: 10. CDR3 size: 17 residues. Germline-derived CDR1 and CDR2 are MNHEY and SMNVEV (reference sequence). CDR3 coding DNA: TGTGCCAGCAGTTTGCGCGGGGACAGGGCTGTGAATTCACCCCTCCACTTT. It translates to CASSLRGDRAVNSPLHF.

The chain has TRBV28 and TRBJ1-6; D uncertain. CDR3 size: 13 residues. Germline CDR1 reads MDHEN; CDR2 reads SYDVKM. The ends were cut back, 8 bases at V and 10 bases at J, with 15 bases in the middle. The CDR3 DNA reads TGTGCCAGCGTGCCAACAAGAGGGTCACCCCTCCACTTT. Translating gives CASVPTRGSPLHF.

The CDR3 DNA follows: TGCGCCAGCAGCTTGGCTGCAGGGTCGAACACCGGGGAGCTGTTTTTT. Amino acid sequence: CASSLAAGSNTGELFF. V is TRBV5-1 and J is TRBJ2-2; a possible D gene is TRBD1 (5 bases). Germline V gene sequence: CDR1 SGHRS, CDR2 YFSETQ. Deletions cut 0 bases from V and 0 bases from J, with 9 bases between. The length of the CDR3 is 16 residues.

V is TRBV2 and J is TRBJ2-5; 10 bases fit TRBD1. The V gene's germline CDR1 is SNHLY and CDR2 FYNNEI. V shed 6 bases and J 4 bases; nucleotides not matched to a gene: 8. The CDR3 covers 15 residues. The CDR3 here is CASSRGQGMSETQYF. The CDR3 bases are TGTGCCAGCAGCAGGGGACAGGGGATGTCAGAGACCCAGTACTTC.

The chain joins TRBV9 to TRBJ2-7; the match to TRBD2 covers 8 bases. Germline CDR1 is SGDLS and CDR2 is YYNGEE. This CDR3 spans 16 amino acids. The V gene end was trimmed by 0 bases and the J gene end by 2 bases; junction bases not matched to a gene: 7. This CDR3 reads CASSVESAGDPYEQYF. The DNA for the CDR3 is TGTGCCAGCAGCGTAGAGTCAGCGGGAGACCCCTACGAGCAGTACTTC. Full variable domain (remainder filled in from reference TRBV9 and TRBJ2-7): DSGVTQTPKHLITATGQRVTLRCSPRSGDLSVYWYQQSLDQGLQFLIQYYNGEERAKGNILERFSAQQFPDLHSELNLSSLELGDSALYFCASSVESAGDPYEQYFGPGTRLTVT.

V is TRBV12-3 or TRBV12-4 and J is TRBJ2-7; 7 bases match TRBD2. The CDR3 has 13 amino acids. With 6 bases clipped from V and 5 bases from J, the junction kept 7 bases outside the gene matches. In nucleotides, the CDR3 is TGTGCCAGCAGGTCAGGGAGGGTTAACGAGCAGTACTTC. Protein: CASRSGRVNEQYF.

The V and J genes are TRBV2 and TRBJ2-1; D is possibly TRBD1 (5 bases). This CDR3 is 13 amino acids long. Germline CDR1 reads SNHLY; CDR2 reads FYNNEI. V lost 6 bases and J lost 4, with 10 bases in between. The CDR3 sequence is CASSQDTYNEQFF. The CDR3 DNA reads TGTGCCAGCAGCCAGGACACTTACAATGAGCAGTTCTTC.

The chain employs TRBV5-1 and TRBJ1-2; unclear D gene. CDR1 is SGHRS, CDR2 YFSETQ, per germline. The CDR3 spans 14 residues. Trimming shortened V by 0 bases and J by 0 bases, and 6 bases separated the two germline ends. CDR3 in amino acids: CASSLDPTNYGYTF. The DNA for the CDR3 is TGCGCCAGCAGCTTGGACCCTACTAACTATGGCTACACCTTC. Based on the CDR3 plus reference TRBV5-1 and TRBJ1-2, the full variable domain is KAGVTQTPRYLIKTRGQQVTLSCSPISGHRSVSWYQQTPGQGLQFLFEYFSETQRNKGNFPGRFSGRQFSNSRSEMNVSTLELGDSALYLCASSLDPTNYGYTFGSGTRLTVV.

The chain combines TRBV4-2 with TRBJ2-3, with 8 positions matching TRBD1. The CDR3 has 16 residues. In germline, CDR1 is LGHNA, CDR2 YNFKEQ. Unmatched junction bases numbered 6, after V lost 3 bases and J lost 1 base. The CDR3 region has the DNA TGTGCCAGCAGCCATGACAGGGGTCGGGGCACAGATACGCAGTATTTT. It is translated as CASSHDRGRGTDTQYF.

The chain recombines TRBV19 with TRBJ2-7; possibly TRBD1 for D (5 bases). The CDR3 extends over 16 amino acids. The V end lost 6 bases, the J end lost 1 base, and 19 bases lay between the germline ends. Germline V lookup: CDR1 LNHDA, CDR2 SQIVND (reference sequence). In DNA, the CDR3 is TGTGCCAGTAGCCGACAAGAGACAGTCCGTTCCTACGAGCAGTACTTC. Amino acid sequence: CASSRQETVRSYEQYF. Filled out from reference TRBV19 and TRBJ2-7, the complete variable domain reads DGGITQSPKYLFRKEGQNVTLSCEQNLNHDAMYWYRQDPGQGLRLIYYSQIVNDFQKGDIAEGYSVSREKKESFPLTVTSAQKNPTAFYLCASSRQETVRSYEQYFGPGTRLTVT.